The present TCR beta chain was sequenced within a study of blood T cell repertoires in COVID-19. Across the whole study: Sites across the United States, Italy and Spain contributed samples from acute and convalescent COVID-19. T cells, B-cell-depleted T cells, or PBMCs supplied cDNA or gDNA.

Original methodology: Amplification of reference gene primers was used by the study to estimate nucleated cell counts. The assay was immunoSEQ multiplex PCR, and TCRdb's table has in-frame clones only and misses some. Clone size and V and J calls were adopted from that table, with D and trimming inferred from the DNA. The sample lists 150,000 to 200,000 clones, approximately 86% occurring once. The CDR3 length is 15 residues. The V gene's germline CDR1 is GTSNPN and CDR2 SVGIG (reference sequence). Trimming took off 4 bases at V and 4 bases at J, with 19 bases between the two ends. The sequencing input was peripheral blood. The chain has TRBV30 and TRBJ1-1; perhaps TRBD1 as D (5 bases). The source of this sequence is a man younger than 35 with acute or convalescent COVID-19. CDR3 region: CAWISRGAGGTEAFF. For the CDR3, the DNA is TGTGCCTGGATTTCCCGTGGGGCAGGCGGCACTGAAGCTTTCTTT.